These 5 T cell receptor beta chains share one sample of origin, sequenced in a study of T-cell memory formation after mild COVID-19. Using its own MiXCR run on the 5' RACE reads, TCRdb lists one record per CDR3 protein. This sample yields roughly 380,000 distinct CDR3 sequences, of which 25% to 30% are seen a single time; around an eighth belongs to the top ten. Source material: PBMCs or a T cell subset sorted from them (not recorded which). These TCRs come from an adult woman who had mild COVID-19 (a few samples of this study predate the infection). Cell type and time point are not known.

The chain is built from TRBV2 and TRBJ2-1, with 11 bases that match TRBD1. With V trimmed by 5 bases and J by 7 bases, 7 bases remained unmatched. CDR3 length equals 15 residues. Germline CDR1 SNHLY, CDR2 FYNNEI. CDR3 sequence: CASSRGQGALNEQFF. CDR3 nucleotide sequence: TGTGCCAGCAGTCGTGGACAGGGGGCCTTAAATGAGCAGTTCTTC.

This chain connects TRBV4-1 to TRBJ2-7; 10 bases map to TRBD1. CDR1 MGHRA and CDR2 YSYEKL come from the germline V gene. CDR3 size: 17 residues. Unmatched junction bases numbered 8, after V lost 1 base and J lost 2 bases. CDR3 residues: CASSQVPPGTGAYEQYF. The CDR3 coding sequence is TGCGCCAGCAGCCAAGTACCCCCCGGGACAGGGGCCTACGAGCAGTACTTC.

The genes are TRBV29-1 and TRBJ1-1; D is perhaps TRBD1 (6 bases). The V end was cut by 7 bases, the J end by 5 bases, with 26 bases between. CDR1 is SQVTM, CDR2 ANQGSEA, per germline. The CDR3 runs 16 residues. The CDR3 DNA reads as TGCAGCGCCCAGGGCAGGGGTTACCTCCGGGGGACTGAAGCTTTCTTT. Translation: CSAQGRGYLRGTEAFF.

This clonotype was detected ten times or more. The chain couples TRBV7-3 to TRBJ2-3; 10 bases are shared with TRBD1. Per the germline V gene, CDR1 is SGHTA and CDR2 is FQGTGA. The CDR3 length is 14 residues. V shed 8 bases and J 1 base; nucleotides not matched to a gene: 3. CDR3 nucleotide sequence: TGTGCCAGCTCCGGGACAGGGGGCACAGATACGCAGTATTTT. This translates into CASSGTGGTDTQYF.

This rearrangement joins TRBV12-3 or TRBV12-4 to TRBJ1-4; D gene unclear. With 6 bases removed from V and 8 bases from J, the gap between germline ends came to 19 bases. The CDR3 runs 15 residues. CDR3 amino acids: CASSYRPQGSEKLFF. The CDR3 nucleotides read TGTGCCAGCAGCTATCGACCCCAAGGGTCCGAAAAACTGTTTTTT.